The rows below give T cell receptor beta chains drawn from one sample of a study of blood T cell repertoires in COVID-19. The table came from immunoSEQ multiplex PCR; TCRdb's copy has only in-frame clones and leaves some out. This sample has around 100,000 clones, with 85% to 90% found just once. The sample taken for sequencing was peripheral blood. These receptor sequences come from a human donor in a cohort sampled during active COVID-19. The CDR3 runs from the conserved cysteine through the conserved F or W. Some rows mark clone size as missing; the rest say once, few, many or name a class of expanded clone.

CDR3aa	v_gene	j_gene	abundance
CASSQIDRSYEQYF	TRBV4-1	TRBJ2-7	.
CASSLGQGNTAFF	TRBV5-1	TRBJ1-1	.
CASSLRVTGGFTEAFF	TRBV27	TRBJ1-1	.
CASSRGTSGRVHTGELFF	TRBV27	TRBJ2-2	.
CASSDGTGQADTQYF	TRBV2	TRBJ2-3	.
CASSHRVSPNTGELFF	TRBV7-6	TRBJ2-2	once
CASSGTGGEKLFF	TRBV28	TRBJ1-4	.
CASRDRGIAGELFF	TRBV2	TRBJ2-2	.
CASSSTGGPGELFF	TRBV11-2	TRBJ2-2	once
CASIAGANVLTF	TRBV6-6	TRBJ2-6	.
CASTSGQINTEAFF	TRBV19	TRBJ1-1	.
CASSFKRTDRADTQYF	TRBV5-1	TRBJ2-3	.
CASGILGQGAFGYTF	TRBV5-1	TRBJ1-2	.
CASSSDFASSYEQYF	TRBV7-2	TRBJ2-7	.
CASSLSGPLNEQFF	TRBV11-2	TRBJ2-1	.
CASSVASGDSYEQYF	TRBV9	TRBJ2-7	.
CASRESGGTGVGEQYF	TRBV25-1	TRBJ2-7	.
CATTAGQGDTDTQYF	TRBV21-1	TRBJ2-3	.
CASSLSFGGEKLFF	TRBV28	TRBJ1-4	.
CASSVGQTNTEAFF	TRBV5-1	TRBJ1-1	.
CASRPYYEQYF	TRBV2	TRBJ2-7	.
CASSPFVPSSYNEQFF	TRBV18	TRBJ2-1	.
CASSQGIGQGWVLNEKLFF	TRBV14	TRBJ1-4	.
CASSFNRGLTEAFF	TRBV11-3	TRBJ1-1	few
CASSPRERGEETQYF	TRBV5-4	TRBJ2-5	.
CASSLGRGPYEQYF	TRBV27	TRBJ2-7	.
CASSFPPGLGNEQFF	TRBV6-2/TRBV6-3	TRBJ2-1	.
CASSLLGQGALNTEAFF	TRBV28	TRBJ1-1	.
CASSRGEGGVGGELFF	TRBV4-1	TRBJ2-2	once
CASSSRSWSGGAVRNEQFF	TRBV7-9	TRBJ2-1	.
CATSREQAYSSYNEQFF	TRBV15	TRBJ2-1	.